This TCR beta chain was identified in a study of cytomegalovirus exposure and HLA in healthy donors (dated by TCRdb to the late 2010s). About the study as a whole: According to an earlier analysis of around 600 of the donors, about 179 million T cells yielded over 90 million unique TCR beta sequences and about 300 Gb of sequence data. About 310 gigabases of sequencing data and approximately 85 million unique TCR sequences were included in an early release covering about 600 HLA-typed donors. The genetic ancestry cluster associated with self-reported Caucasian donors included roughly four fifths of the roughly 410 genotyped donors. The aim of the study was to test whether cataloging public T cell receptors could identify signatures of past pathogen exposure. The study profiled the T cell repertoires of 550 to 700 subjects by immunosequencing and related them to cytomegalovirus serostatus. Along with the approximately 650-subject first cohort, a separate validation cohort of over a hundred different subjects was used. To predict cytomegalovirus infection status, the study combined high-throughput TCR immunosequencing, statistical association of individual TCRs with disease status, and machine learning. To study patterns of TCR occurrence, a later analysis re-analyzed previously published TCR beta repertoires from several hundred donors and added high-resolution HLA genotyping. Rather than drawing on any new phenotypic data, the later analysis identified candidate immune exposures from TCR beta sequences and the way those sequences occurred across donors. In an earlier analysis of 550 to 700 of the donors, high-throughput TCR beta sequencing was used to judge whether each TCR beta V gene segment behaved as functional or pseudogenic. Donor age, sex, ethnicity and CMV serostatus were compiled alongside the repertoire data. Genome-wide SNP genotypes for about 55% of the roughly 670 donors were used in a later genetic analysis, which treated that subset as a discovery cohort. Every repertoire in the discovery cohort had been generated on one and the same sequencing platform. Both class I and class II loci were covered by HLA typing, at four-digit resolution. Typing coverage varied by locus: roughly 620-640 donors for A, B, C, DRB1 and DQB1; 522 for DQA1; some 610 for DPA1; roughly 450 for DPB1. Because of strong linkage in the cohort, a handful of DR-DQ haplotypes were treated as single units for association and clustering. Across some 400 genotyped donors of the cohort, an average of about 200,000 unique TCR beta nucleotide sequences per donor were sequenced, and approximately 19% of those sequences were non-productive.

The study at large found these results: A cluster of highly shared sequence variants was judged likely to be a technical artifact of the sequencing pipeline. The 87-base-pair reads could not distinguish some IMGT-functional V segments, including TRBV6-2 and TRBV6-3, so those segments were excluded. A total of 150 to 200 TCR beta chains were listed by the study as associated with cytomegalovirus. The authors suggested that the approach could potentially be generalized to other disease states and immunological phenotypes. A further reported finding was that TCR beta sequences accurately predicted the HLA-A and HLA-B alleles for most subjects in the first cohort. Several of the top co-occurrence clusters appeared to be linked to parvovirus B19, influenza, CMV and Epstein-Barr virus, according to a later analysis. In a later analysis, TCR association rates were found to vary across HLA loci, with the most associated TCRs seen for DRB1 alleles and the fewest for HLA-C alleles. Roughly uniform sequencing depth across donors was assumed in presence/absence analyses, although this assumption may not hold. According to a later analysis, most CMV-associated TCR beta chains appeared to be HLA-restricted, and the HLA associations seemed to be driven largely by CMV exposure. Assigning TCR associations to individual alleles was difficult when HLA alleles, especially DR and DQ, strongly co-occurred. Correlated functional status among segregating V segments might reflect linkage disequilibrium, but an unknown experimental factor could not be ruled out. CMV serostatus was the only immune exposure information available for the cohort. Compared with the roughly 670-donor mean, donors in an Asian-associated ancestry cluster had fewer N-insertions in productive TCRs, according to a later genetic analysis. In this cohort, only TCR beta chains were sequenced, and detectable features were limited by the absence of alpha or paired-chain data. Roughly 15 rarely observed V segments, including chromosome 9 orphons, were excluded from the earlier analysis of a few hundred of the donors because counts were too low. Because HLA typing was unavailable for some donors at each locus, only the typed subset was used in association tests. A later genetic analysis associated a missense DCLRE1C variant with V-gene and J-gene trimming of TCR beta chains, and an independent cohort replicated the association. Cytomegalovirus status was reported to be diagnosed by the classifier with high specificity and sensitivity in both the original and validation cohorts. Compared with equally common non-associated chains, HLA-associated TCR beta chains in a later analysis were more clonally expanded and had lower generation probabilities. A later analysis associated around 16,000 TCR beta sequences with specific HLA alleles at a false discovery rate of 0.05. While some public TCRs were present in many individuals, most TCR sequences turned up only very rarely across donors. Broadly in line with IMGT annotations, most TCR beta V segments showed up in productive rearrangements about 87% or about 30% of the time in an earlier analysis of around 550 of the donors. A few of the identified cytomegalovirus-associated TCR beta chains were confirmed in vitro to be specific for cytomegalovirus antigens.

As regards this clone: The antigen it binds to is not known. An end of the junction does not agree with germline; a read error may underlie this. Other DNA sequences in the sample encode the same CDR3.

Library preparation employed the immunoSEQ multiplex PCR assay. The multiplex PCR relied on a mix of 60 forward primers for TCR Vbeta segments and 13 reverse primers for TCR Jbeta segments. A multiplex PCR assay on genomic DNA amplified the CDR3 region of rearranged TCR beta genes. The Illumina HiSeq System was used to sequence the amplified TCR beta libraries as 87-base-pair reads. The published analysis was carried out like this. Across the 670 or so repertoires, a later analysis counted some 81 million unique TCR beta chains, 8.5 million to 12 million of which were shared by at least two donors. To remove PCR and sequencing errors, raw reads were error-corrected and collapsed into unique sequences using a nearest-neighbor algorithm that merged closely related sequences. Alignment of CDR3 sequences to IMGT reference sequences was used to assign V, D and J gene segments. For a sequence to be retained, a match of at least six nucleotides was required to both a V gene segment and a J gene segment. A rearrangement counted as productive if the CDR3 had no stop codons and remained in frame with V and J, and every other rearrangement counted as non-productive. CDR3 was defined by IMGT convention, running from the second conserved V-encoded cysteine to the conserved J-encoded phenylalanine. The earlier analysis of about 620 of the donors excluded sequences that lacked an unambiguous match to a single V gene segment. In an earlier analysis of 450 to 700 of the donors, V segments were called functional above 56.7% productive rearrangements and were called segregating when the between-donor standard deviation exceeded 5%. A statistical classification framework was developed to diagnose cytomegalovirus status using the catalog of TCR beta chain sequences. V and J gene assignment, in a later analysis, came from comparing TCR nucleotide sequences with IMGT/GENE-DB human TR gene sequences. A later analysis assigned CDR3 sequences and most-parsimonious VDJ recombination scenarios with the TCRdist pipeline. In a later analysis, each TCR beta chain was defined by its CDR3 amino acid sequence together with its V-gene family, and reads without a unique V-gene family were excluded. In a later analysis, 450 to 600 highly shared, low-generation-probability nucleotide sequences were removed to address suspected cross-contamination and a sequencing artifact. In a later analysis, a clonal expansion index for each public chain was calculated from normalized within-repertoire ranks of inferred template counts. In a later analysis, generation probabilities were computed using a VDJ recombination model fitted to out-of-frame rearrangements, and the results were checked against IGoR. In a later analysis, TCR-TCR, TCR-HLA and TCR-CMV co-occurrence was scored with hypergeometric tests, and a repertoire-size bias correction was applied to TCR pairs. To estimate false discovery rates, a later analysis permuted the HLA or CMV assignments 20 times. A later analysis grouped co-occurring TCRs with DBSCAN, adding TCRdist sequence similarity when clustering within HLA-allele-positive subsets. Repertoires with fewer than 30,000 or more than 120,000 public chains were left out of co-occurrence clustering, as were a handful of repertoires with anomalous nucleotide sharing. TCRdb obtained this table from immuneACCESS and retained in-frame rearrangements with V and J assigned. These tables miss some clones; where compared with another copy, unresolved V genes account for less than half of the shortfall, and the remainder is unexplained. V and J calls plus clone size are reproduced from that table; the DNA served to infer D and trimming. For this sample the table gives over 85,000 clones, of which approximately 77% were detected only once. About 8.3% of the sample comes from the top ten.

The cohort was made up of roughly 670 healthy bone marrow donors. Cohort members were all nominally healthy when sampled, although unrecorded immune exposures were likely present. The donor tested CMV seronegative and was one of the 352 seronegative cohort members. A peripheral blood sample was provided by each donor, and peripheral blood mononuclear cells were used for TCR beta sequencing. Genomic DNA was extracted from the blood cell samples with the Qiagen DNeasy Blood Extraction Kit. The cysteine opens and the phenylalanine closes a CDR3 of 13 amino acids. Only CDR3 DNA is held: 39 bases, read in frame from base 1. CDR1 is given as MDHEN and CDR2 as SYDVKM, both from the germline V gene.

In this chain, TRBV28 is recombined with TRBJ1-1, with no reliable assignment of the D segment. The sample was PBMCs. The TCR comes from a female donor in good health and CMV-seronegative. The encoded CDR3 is CASSLARNTEAFF. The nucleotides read TGTGCCAGCAGTTTAGCCAGGAACACTGAGGCTTTCTTT.